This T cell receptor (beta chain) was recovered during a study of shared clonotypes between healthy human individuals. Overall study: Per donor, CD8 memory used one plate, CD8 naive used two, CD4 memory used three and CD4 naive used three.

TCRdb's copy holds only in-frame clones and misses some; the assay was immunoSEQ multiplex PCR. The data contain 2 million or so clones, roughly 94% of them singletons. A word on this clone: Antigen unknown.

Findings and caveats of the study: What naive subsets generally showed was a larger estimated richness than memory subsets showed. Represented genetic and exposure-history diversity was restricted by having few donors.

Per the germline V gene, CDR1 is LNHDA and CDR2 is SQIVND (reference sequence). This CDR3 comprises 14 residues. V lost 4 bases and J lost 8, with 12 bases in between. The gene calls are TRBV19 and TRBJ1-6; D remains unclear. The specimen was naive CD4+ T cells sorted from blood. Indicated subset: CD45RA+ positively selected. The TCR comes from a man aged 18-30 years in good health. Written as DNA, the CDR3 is TGTGCCAGTAGTACGGGAACGAGGGATTCACCCCTCCACTTT. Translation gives CASSTGTRDSPLHF. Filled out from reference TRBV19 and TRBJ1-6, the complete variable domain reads DGGITQSPKYLFRKEGQNVTLSCEQNLNHDAMYWYRQDPGQGLRLIYYSQIVNDFQKGDIAEGYSVSREKKESFPLTVTSAQKNPTAFYLCASSTGTRDSPLHFGNGTRLTVT.